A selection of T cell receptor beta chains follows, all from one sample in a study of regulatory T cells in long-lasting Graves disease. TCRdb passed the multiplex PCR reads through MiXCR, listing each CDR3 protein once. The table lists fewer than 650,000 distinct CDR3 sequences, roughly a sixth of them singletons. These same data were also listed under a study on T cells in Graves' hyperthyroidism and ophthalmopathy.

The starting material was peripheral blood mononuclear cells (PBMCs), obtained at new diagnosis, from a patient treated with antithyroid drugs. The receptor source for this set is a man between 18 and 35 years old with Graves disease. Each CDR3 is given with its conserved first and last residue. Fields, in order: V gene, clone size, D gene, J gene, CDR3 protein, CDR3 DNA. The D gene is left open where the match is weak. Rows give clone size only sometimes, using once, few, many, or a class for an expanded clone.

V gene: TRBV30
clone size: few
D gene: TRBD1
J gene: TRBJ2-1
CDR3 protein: CAWSDRTGLYNEQFF
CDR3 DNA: TGTGCCTGGAGTGATAGGACAGGGCTTTACAATGAGCAGTTCTTC

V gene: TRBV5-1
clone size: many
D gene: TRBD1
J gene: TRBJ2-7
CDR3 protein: CASSLQGEGEQYF
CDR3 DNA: TGCGCCAGCAGCTTGCAGGGGGAAGGCGAGCAGTACTTC

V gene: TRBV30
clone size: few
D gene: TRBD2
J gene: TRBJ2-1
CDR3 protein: CAWAGTSVNEQFF
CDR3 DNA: TGTGCCTGGGCCGGGACTAGCGTCAATGAGCAGTTCTTC

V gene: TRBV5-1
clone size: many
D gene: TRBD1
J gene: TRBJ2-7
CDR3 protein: CASSSDPGQGNGQYF
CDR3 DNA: TGCGCCAGCAGCTCGGATCCGGGACAGGGTAACGGGCAGTACTTC

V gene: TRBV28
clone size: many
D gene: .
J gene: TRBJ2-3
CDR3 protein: CASSFRQVGADTQYF
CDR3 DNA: TGTGCCAGCAGTTTTCGGCAAGTAGGTGCAGATACGCAGTATTTT

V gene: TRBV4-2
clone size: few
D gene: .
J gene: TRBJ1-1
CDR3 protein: CASSHDRRDTEAFF
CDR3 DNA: TGTGCCAGCAGTCACGACAGGAGGGACACTGAAGCTTTCTTT

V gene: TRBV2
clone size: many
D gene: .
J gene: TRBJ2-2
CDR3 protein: CASSAGTPRNTGELFF
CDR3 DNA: TGTGCCAGCAGTGCCGGGACTCCCAGGAACACCGGGGAGCTGTTTTTT

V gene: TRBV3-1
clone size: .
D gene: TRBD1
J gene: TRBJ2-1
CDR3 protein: CASSPTGNRRGNEQFF
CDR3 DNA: TGTGCCAGCAGCCCGACAGGGAATAGGCGAGGCAATGAGCAGTTCTTC

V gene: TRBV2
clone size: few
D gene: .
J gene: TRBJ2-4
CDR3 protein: CASSEAVAKNIQYF
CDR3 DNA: TGTGCCAGCAGTGAAGCGGTAGCCAAAAACATTCAGTACTTC

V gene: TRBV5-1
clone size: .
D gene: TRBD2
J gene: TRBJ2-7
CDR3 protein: CASSLATSGGNEQYF
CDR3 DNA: TGCGCCAGCAGCTTGGCGACTAGCGGCGGGAACGAGCAGTACTTC

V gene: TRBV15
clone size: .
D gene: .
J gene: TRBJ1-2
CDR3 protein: CATSSGNYYGYTF
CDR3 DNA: TGTGCCACCAGCAGCGGTAACTACTATGGCTACACCTTC

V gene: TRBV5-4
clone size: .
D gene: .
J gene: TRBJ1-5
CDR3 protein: CASSLGGTDQPQHF
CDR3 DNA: TGTGCCAGCAGCTTGGGGGGCACCGATCAGCCCCAGCATTTT

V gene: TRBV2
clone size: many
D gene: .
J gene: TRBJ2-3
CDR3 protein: CASSEESRTDTQYF
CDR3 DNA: TGTGCCAGCAGTGAGGAGTCGCGCACAGATACGCAGTATTTT

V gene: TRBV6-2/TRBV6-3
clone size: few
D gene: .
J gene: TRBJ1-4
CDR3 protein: CASSYRGGAYNEKLFF
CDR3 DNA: TGTGCCAGCAGTTATAGGGGGGGCGCGTATAATGAAAAACTGTTTTTT

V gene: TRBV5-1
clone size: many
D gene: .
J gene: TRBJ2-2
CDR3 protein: CASRITGLNTGELFF
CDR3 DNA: TGCGCCAGTCGAATTACAGGGCTGAACACCGGGGAGCTGTTTTTT

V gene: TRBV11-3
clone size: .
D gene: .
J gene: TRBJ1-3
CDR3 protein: CASTSKGGSGNTIYF
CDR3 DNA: TGTGCCAGCACCTCCAAGGGGGGCTCTGGAAACACCATATATTTT

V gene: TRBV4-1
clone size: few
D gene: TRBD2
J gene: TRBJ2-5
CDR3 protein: CASNHPGGQETQYF
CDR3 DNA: TGCGCCAGCAACCATCCGGGAGGGCAAGAGACCCAGTACTTC

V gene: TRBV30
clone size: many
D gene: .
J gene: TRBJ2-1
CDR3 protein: CAWSVGSNEQFF
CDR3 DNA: TGTGCCTGGAGTGTGGGTAGCAATGAGCAGTTCTTC

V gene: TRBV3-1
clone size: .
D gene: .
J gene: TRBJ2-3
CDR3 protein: CASSQLGQSTDTQYF
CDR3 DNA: TGTGCCAGCAGCCAACTGGGACAAAGCACAGATACGCAGTATTTT

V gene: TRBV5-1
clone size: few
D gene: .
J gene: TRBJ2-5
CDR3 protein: CASSLQFQETQYF
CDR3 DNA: TGCGCCAGCAGCTTACAATTCCAAGAGACCCAGTACTTC

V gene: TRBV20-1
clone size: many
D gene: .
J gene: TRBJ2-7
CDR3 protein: CSAILRGISYEQYF
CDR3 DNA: TGCAGTGCTATCCTCAGGGGTATCTCCTACGAGCAGTACTTC

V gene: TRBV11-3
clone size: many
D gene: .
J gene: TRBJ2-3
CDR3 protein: CASSLDGGTARDTQYF
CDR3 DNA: TGTGCCAGCAGCTTAGATGGCGGGACAGCCAGGGACACGCAGTATTTT

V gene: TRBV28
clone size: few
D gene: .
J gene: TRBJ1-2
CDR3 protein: CASSFNGETYYGYTF
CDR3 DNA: TGTGCCAGCAGTTTTAACGGGGAGACCTACTATGGCTACACCTTC

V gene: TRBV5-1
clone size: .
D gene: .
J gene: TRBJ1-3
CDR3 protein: CASSVTAYSGNTIYF
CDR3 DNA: TGCGCCAGCAGCGTGACAGCTTACTCTGGAAACACCATATATTTT

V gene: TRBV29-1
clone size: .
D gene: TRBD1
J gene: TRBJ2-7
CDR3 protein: CSVGTGDSYEQYF
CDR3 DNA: TGCAGCGTGGGGACAGGGGACTCCTACGAGCAGTACTTC

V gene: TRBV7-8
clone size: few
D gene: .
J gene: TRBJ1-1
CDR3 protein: CASSQISGENTEAFF
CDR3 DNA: TGTGCCAGCAGCCAAATATCGGGGGAGAACACTGAAGCTTTCTTT

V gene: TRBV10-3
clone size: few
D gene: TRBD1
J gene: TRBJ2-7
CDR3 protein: CAISEGTVSYEQYF
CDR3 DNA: TGTGCCATCAGTGAGGGGACAGTATCCTACGAGCAGTACTTC

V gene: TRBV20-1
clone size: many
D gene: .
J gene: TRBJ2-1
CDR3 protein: CSVFLSGYNEQFF
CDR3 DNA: TGCAGTGTTTTCCTTAGCGGATACAATGAGCAGTTCTTC

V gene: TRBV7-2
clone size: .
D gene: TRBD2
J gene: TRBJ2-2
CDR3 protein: CASSLVGAGAGELFF
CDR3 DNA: TGTGCCAGCAGCTTAGTTGGAGCGGGAGCCGGGGAGCTGTTTTTT

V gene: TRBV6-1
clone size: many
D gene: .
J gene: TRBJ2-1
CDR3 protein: CASSGNRLSDEQFF
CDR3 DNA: TGTGCCAGCAGTGGAAACAGGTTAAGCGATGAGCAGTTCTTC

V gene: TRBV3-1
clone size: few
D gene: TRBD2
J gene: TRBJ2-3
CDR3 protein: CASSLSPTLAGLNLQTDTQYF
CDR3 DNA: TGTGCCAGCAGCCTAAGCCCAACACTAGCGGGGCTTAACCTGCAAACAGATACGCAGTATTTT

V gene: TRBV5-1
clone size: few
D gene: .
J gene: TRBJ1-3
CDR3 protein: CASSLAGDTGNTIYF
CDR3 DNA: TGCGCCAGCAGCTTGGCGGGGGATACTGGAAACACCATATATTTT

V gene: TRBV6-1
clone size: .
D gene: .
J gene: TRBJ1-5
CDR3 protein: CASSVDYSNQPQHF
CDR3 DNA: TGTGCCAGCAGCGTAGATTATAGCAATCAGCCCCAGCATTTT

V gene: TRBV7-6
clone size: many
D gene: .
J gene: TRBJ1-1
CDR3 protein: CASSFPLGGGNTEAFF
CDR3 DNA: TGTGCCAGCAGCTTCCCCCTTGGGGGAGGGAACACTGAAGCTTTCTTT

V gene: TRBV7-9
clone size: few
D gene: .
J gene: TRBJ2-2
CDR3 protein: CASNRGHNTGELFF
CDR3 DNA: TGTGCCAGCAACCGGGGACACAACACCGGGGAGCTGTTTTTT

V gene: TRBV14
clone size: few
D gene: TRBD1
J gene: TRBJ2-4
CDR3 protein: CASSHQQGAGQYF
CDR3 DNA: TGTGCCAGCAGCCATCAACAGGGGGCCGGTCAGTACTTC

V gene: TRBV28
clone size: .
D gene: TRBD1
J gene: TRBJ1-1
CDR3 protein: CASRAGGLNTEAFF
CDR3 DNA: TGTGCCAGCAGAGCAGGGGGGCTGAACACTGAAGCTTTCTTT

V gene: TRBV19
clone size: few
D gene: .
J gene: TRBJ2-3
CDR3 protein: CASMSGGRIAGTQYF
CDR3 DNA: TGTGCCAGTATGTCCGGGGGGCGAATCGCAGGTACGCAGTATTTT

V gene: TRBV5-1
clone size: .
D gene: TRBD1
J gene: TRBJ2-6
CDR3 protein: CASRGGQGLAGANVLTF
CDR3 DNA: TGCGCCAGCAGAGGGGGACAGGGGTTGGCCGGGGCCAACGTCCTGACTTTC

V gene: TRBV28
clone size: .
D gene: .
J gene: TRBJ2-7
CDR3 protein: CASSPPGAGLEQYF
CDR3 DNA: TGTGCCAGCAGCCCGCCGGGCGCTGGGCTCGAGCAGTACTTC

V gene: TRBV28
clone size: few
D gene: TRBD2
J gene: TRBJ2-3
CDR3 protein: CASSFSGLAVSTDTQYF
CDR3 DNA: TGTGCCAGCAGTTTTTCGGGTCTAGCGGTGAGCACAGATACGCAGTATTTT

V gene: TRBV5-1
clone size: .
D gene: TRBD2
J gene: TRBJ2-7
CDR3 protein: CASSPSGLAGEQYF
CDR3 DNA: TGCGCCAGCAGCCCCTCGGGACTAGCTGGCGAGCAGTACTTC

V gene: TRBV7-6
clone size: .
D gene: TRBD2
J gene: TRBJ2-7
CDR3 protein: CASSQTSGKYEQYF
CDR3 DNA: TGTGCCAGCAGCCAGACTAGCGGGAAGTACGAGCAGTACTTC

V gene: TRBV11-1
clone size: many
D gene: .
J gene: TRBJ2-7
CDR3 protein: CASSTRLKDEQYF
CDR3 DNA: TGTGCCAGCAGCACGCGACTAAAAGACGAGCAGTACTTC

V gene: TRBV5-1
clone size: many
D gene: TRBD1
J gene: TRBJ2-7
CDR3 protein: CASSPTGDYEQYF
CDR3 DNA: TGCGCCAGCAGCCCCACAGGGGACTACGAGCAGTACTTC

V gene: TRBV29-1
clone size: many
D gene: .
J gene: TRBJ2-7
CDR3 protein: CSVGGTESSYEQYF
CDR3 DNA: TGCAGCGTTGGAGGGACGGAGAGCTCCTACGAGCAGTACTTC

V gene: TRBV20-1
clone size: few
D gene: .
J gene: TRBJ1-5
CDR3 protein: CSARTKSPVRGNDQPQHF
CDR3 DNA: TGCAGTGCTAGAACGAAATCCCCCGTTAGAGGGAACGATCAGCCCCAGCATTTT

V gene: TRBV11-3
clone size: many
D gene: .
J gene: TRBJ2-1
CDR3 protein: CASSSGGLSYNEQFF
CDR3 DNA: TGTGCCAGCAGCTCCGGAGGGCTCTCCTACAATGAGCAGTTCTTC

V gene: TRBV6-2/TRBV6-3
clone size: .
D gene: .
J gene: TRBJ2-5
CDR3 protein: CASSYEPLQETQYF
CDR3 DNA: TGTGCCAGCAGTTACGAGCCGTTACAAGAGACCCAGTACTTC

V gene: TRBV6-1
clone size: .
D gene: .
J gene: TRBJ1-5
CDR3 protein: CASSGTPDGPNQPQHF
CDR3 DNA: TGTGCCAGCAGTGGGACCCCGGACGGACCCAATCAGCCCCAGCATTTT

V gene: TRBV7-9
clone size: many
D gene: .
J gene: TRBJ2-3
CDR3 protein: CASRPAGATDTQYF
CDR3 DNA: TGTGCCAGCAGACCGGCAGGGGCCACAGATACGCAGTATTTT

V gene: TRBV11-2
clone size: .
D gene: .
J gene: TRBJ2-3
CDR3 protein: CASSSMGLTITDTQYF
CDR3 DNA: TGTGCCAGCAGCTCTATGGGACTTACCATCACAGATACGCAGTATTTT

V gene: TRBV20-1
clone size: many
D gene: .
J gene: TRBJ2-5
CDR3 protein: CSARDLMKVGETQYF
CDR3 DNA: TGCAGTGCTAGGGACCTAATGAAGGTTGGCGAGACCCAGTACTTC

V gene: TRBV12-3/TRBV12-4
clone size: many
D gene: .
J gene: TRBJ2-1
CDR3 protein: CASSFKGALVASGNNEQFF
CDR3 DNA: TGTGCCAGCAGTTTTAAGGGGGCGTTGGTGGCTAGCGGAAACAATGAGCAGTTCTTC